This T cell receptor (beta chain) was found in a study of shared clonotypes between healthy human individuals. Whole-study context: CD4 naive and CD4 memory each took three plates per donor, while CD8 naive took two and CD8 memory one.

Method: immunoSEQ multiplex PCR; TCRdb's copy keeps in-frame clones and lacks some. The repertoire holds roughly 1.5 million clones, with roughly 98% as singletons. Germline V gives CDR1 ENHRY, CDR2 SYGVKD. V was pared by 2 bases and J by 4 bases, with 3 bases between. This CDR3 comprises 12 residues. A single count supports this clone. Different DNA sequences within this sample yield the same CDR3. CD45RA-negative memory and CD45RA+ naive subsets were split from the CD4+ cells. The sequence was obtained from a man under 40 in good health. V gene TRBV10-3 combines with J gene TRBJ1-5, with no clear D. The sequencing sample was made of naive CD4+ T cells sorted from blood. Subset specified: CD45RA+ positively selected. The CDR3 DNA is TGTGCCATCAGTGAGAGTAATCAGCCCCAGCATTTT. Its translation: CAISESNQPQHF.